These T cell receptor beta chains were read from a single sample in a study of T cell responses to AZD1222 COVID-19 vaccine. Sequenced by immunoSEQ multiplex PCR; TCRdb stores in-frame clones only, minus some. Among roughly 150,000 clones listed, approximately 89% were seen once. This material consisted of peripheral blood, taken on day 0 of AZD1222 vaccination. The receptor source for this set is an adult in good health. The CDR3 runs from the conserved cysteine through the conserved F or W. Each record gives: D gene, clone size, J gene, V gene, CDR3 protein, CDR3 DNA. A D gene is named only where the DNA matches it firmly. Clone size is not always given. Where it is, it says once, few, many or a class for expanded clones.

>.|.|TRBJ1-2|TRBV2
CASRALRAGGYGYTF
TGTGCCAGCAGGGCCTTGAGGGCCGGCGGCTATGGCTACACCTTC
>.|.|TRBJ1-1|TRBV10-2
CASSPQGTTEAFF
TGCGCCAGCAGTCCCCAGGGAACCACTGAAGCTTTCTTT
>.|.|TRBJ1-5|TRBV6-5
CASSTPREGNQPQHF
TGTGCCAGCAGTACACCCAGGGAGGGCAATCAGCCCCAGCATTTT
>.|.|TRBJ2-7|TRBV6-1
CASSDMRFYEQYF
TGTGCCAGCAGTGATATGAGGTTTTACGAGCAGTACTTC
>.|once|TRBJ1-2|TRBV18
CASSPPTRRRGNYGYTF
TGTGCCAGCTCACCACCCACTAGACGGCGGGGGAACTATGGCTACACCTTC
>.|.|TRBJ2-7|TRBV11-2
CASTLQGREQYF
TGTGCCAGCACCTTACAGGGGAGGGAGCAGTACTTC
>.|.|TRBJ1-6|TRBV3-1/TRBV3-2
CASSQALGSPLHF
TGTGCCAGCAGCCAAGCCCTGGGGTCACCCCTCCACTTT
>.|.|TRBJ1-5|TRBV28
CASSSPGWDNQPQHF
TGTGCCAGCAGCTCCCCCGGTTGGGACAATCAGCCCCAGCATTTT
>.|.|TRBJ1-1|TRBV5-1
CASSLGERNTEAFF
TGCGCCAGCAGCTTGGGAGAGAGGAACACTGAAGCTTTCTTT
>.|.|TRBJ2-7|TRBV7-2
CASSSRTVSLYEQYF
TGTGCCAGCAGCTCACGGACAGTCTCACTTTACGAGCAGTACTTC
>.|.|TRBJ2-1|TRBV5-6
CASSLIAGGNEQFF
TGTGCCAGCAGCTTAATCGCCGGAGGCAATGAGCAGTTCTTC
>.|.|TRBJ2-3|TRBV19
CASRARDSLTDTQYF
TGTGCCAGTAGGGCCAGAGACTCCCTCACAGATACGCAGTATTTT
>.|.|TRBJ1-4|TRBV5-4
CASSLAGARSNEKLFF
TGTGCCAGCAGCTTGGCAGGGGCGCGATCTAATGAAAAACTGTTTTTT
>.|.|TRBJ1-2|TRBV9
CASSGRDTLRGYTF
TGTGCCAGCAGCGGCCGGGACACCTTAAGGGGCTACACCTTC
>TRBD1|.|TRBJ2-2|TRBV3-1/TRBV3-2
CASSRDSFTGELFF
TGTGCCAGCAGCCGGGACAGTTTCACCGGGGAGCTGTTTTTT
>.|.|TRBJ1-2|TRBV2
CASIEAPRDDNYGYTF
TGTGCCAGCATAGAAGCCCCGAGAGACGATAACTATGGCTACACCTTC
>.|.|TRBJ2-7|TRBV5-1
CASSGPNEQYF
TGCGCCAGCAGCGGTCCCAACGAGCAGTACTTC
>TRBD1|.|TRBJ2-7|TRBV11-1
CASSRPGQGPHEQYF
TGTGCCAGCAGCCGGCCGGGACAGGGGCCCCACGAGCAGTACTTC
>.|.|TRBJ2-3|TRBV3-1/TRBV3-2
CASSPQRMDTDTQYF
TGTGCCAGCAGCCCGCAGCGGATGGACACAGATACGCAGTATTTT
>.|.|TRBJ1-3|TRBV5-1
CASSLAGPGNTIYF
TGCGCCAGCAGCTTGGCAGGGCCCGGAAACACCATATATTTT
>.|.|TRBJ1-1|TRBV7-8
CASSLTDSPRTEAFF
TGTGCCAGCAGCTTAACGGACAGTCCCCGCACTGAAGCTTTCTTT
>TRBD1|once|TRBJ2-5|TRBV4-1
CASRRTGGETQYF
TGCGCCAGCAGGCGTACAGGGGGAGAGACCCAGTACTTC
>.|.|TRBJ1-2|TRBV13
CASSLQGNYGYTF
TGTGCCAGCAGCTTACAGGGGAACTATGGCTACACCTTC
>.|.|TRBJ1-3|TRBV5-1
CASSLDRVSGNTIYF
TGCGCCAGCAGCTTGGACAGGGTTTCTGGAAACACCATATATTTT
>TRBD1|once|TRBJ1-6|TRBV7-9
CASGPVTGANNSPLHF
TGTGCCAGCGGGCCCGTCACAGGGGCGAACAATTCACCCCTCCACTTT
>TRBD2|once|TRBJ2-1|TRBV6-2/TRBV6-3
CASSLRLAGSSYNEQFF
TGTGCCAGCAGTCTTAGACTAGCGGGAAGCTCCTACAATGAGCAGTTCTTC
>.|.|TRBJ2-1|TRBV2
CASLGGLVNNEQFF
TGTGCCAGCCTGGGGGGGCTGGTGAATAATGAGCAGTTCTTC
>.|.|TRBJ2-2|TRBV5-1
CASSLVIVAAGELFF
TGCGCCAGCAGCTTGGTAATAGTAGCCGCCGGGGAGCTGTTTTTT
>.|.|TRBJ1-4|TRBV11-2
CASSSAGEKLFF
TGTGCCAGCAGCTCAGCCGGGGAAAAACTGTTTTTT